This TCR beta chain derives from a study of neurological immune-mediated disorders (dated by TCRdb to the late 2010s). For the wider study: Of the 35 or so multiple sclerosis patients, about 31 had relapsing-remitting MS and 3 had secondary progressive MS. Longitudinal samples, technical triplicates and paired sorted CD4+ and CD8+ T-cell subsets, alongside PBMC samples, were included among the approximately 110 TCR-beta libraries. Of the approximately 70 subjects in the cohort, around 15 were HAM/TSP patients, about 35 were multiple sclerosis patients, and about 20 were healthy controls. Peripheral blood TCR-beta repertoires from patients with HTLV-I-associated myelopathy (HAM/TSP), patients with multiple sclerosis, and healthy controls were compared in the study using UMI-based sequencing. Broad study findings and their caveats: Expanded clones from different subjects shared no identical CDR3 amino acid sequences, which suggests that TCR-beta repertoires were private in all groups. No clinical or MRI features were associated with the MS cluster, and the authors said that larger cohorts are needed. The highest TCR clonal expansion was observed in HAM/TSP patients, whereas the lowest was observed in MS patients, even when compared with healthy controls. In phylogenetic analysis, the repertoires of 18 of 34 MS patients grouped into a cluster of related CDR3 sequences, which suggests a possible signature at the repertoire level.

To synthesize cDNA, template-switch 5'RACE was performed with a primer carrying a 10-nucleotide random unique molecular identifier so that each TCR transcript was tagged. Over 200 million TCR-beta sequences, covering 15-18 subjects, were produced in each sequencing run. Total RNA was extracted with the RNeasy kit. Using the KAPA Real-time Library Amplification kit, TCR-beta VDJ regions were amplified with primers for the TCR constant region and the 5'RACE anchor. A first PCR added sample indexes and Illumina adaptors, after which a second PCR increased the library yield. After purification with Ampure beads, the TCR product of roughly 650 bp was size-selected on a 2% E-gel SizeSelection system. Before pooling, library quality was checked on a Bioanalyzer, concentration was measured with Qubit, and libraries were quantified with the Kapa Library Quantification kit. An Illumina HiSeq 2500 was used to sequence the libraries paired-end at 2 x 150 bp. To increase sequence diversity, about 23-30% phiX was spiked into each library pool. For the original study's pipeline: Quality-filtered reads were processed with the UMI-based MiGEC pipeline, and over 85% of raw TCR sequences were removed by the MiGEC pipeline during error correction. VDJ genes were aligned to IMGT germline references, and clonotypes were defined by unique CDR3 amino acid sequence plus V-J genes. Clonal expansion, Shannon diversity and CDR3 relatedness (CalcPairwiseDistances, ClusterSamples) were evaluated with VDJtools, and phylogenetic trees were built with CLCbio workbench. Using coefficient-of-variation modelling across technical triplicates, the study counted a clone as expanded if it had at least 8 unique UMIs. The public reads were quality trimmed at Q25 with fastp and then assembled into clones with MiXCR by TCRdb, keeping productive beta chains. CDR3 protein sequences are deduplicated, and each keeps its most common genes and DNA. What appears here as the V and J calls and clone size reflects TCRdb's work, not the paper's. The sample table contains 65,000 to 80,000 distinct CDR3 sequences; only one count was recorded for roughly 4.5% of them. Jointly, the top ten make up 2.2% of the sample.

This clonotype was detected a few times. Its antigen target is currently unknown. Per-nucleotide qualities are absent, and no much larger clonotype sits a single base away. Libraries from unsorted PBMCs were made from 2 million PBMCs kept in RNAlater at -80 degrees C until RNA extraction. Multiple sclerosis patients were enrolled in a US clinical protocol under which disease progression was evaluated by magnetic resonance imaging. PBMCs were separated from peripheral blood using Ficoll-Hypaque density gradient centrifugation and then cryopreserved in liquid nitrogen. The TCR was taken from a woman in her seventies with multiple sclerosis. Input material: PBMCs.

The CDR3 region has the sequence CASSQGGVVAYEQYF. The nucleotide sequence is TGCGCCAGCAGCCAAGGAGGGGTCGTTGCCTACGAGCAGTACTTC. The receptor chain draws on TRBV4-1 and TRBJ2-7; the D element could tentatively be TRBD1 or TRBD2, as 5 bases agree for each. The germline V gene yields MGHRA for CDR1 and YSYEKL for CDR2. The CDR3, from cysteine to phenylalanine, totals 15 residues. Kept here is only the CDR3 DNA, which spans 45 bases and is read in frame from base 1. V and J lose 1 base and 2 bases, and a span of 12 bases separates them.